This T cell receptor (beta chain) was recovered during a study of T cells in localized non-small cell lung cancer (dated by TCRdb to 2018 to 2021). A note on the overall study: The study analyzed T cell repertoires of hundreds of early-stage NSCLC patients, comparing tumors and uninvolved tumor-adjacent lungs. The cohort comprised 200 to 300 treatment-naïve NSCLC patients with resected, localized lung tumors. The mean age of the NSCLC patients was around 65 years, with 130 or so men and 95 to 110 women.

At diagnosis, peripheral blood, uninvolved tumor-adjacent lung and tumor were collected and were preserved as a mix of fresh-frozen and FFPE material. For TCR repertoire profiling, the blood samples were analyzed as peripheral blood mononuclear cells. The immunoSEQ Assay was used to sequence TCR beta CDR3 regions from DNA. As for the authors' bioinformatics: T cell density was computed as TCR beta template counts normalized to usable DNA estimated by amplifying housekeeping genes. Using the preseqR package, richness was estimated by extrapolating to 120,000 templates for tissue samples and 400,000 templates for PBMC samples. Clonality was calculated as one minus Pielou's evenness. To identify tissue-enriched TCRs, differential abundance testing was run on productive amino-acid clonotypes with a minimum total count of 5 and an alpha of 0.1. The Jaccard Index and the Morisita Overlap Index were used to measure how much the repertoires overlapped between compartments. TCR beta CDR3s were clustered by GLIPH together with public tetramer-defined viral CDR3s, and at least three viral sequences plus V-gene enrichment were required for viral motifs. The table was pulled from immuneACCESS by TCRdb, which kept in-frame rearrangements only. Such tables lose some clones; where checked, under half of the loss comes from unresolved V genes, and the rest has no known cause. The D gene and trimming were derived from the DNA, and the V and J assignments and clone size from that table. This sample holds just under 35,000 clones; around 93% were observed only once. The ten top clones hold roughly 10% of the sample.

With respect to this clone: There is no known antigen for this receptor. No qualities accompany the bases; no much larger clone lies one base away.

General conclusions and limits of the study: Because of the exploratory design, TCR variables were selected using unadjusted p-values without false-discovery rate correction. Uninvolved tumor-adjacent lung showed the highest T cell clonality, higher than tumor, which suggests more focused antigenic responses in the uninvolved tumor-adjacent lung. Higher blood T cell density associated with longer overall survival, while higher adjacent-lung clonality associated with shorter survival. Because multi-region sequencing of the tumors was not done, intratumor heterogeneity could not be ruled out. A median of around 62 of the top 100 tumor clones turned up in the paired uninvolved adjacent lung, and 25 to 35 of those clones also ranked among the top 100 of that same adjacent lung.

This material consisted of peripheral blood mononuclear cells, taken before any cancer treatment. The source of this sequence is a female donor of 60 years or more with stage II lung adenocarcinoma.

At the DNA level, the sequence is TGTGCATCAAAAAAGGGAGGAAACACCATATATTTT. Its product reads: CASKKGGNTIYF. The chain is made from TRBV28 and TRBJ1-3, with the identity of the D gene unclear. The CDR3 runs 12 amino acids, cysteine and phenylalanine included. Only CDR3 DNA remains: 36 bases, in frame from the first base. In the germline V gene, CDR1 corresponds to MDHEN and CDR2 to SYDVKM. The CDR3 plus the reference TRBV28 and TRBJ1-3 genes for the other parts give the full variable domain: DVKVTQSSRYLVKRTGEKVFLECVQDMDHENMFWYRQDPGLGLRLIYFSYDVKMKEKGDIPEGYSVSREKKERFSLILESASTNQTSMYLCASKKGGNTIYFGEGSWLTVV.